In this sample, the clone carrying this TCR beta chain turned up once. Its antigen is unknown. Generated by immunoSEQ multiplex PCR, the TCRdb table keeps only in-frame clones and is missing some. The profile shows roughly 1,500,000 clones, about 98.5% of them singletons. This sample was taken from a study of shared clonotypes between healthy human individuals. Findings and limits, study-wide: A handful of donors showed sharing of around 5% of naive CD4 clonotypes.

There are 13 residues in the CDR3. V was cut by 2 bases and J by 1 base, with 6 bases left in between. CDR1 SGHRS and CDR2 YFSETQ come from the germline V gene. Material for sequencing was naive CD4+ T cells sorted from blood. Subset: CD45RA+ positively selected. The chain recombines TRBV5-1 with TRBJ2-5; unclear D gene. This receptor was taken from a young man in good health. Written as DNA, the CDR3 is TGCGCCAGCAGCTTCCCCTCCCAAGAGACCCAGTACTTC. It specifies CASSFPSQETQYF.